This TCR beta chain is from a study of identical twins. The study's findings and limits: Invariant MAIT and iNKT cells could partly confound zero-insertion analyses. Whereas memory repertoires showed no such difference, abundant cord blood beta clonotypes carried fewer insertions.

Worth noting for this clonotype: Its target is unknown.

Germline CDR1 SEHNR, CDR2 FQNEAQ (reference sequence). The J segment lost 0 bases and the V segment lost 8 bases, leaving 12 bases of the junction unmatched. The length of the CDR3 is 17 residues. A universal primer site came from template switching; cDNA carried unique molecular identifiers. TCRdb re-analysed the 5' RACE reads in MiXCR, keeping a single row per CDR3 protein. The top ten hold just over 7% of the sample, which has around 340,000 distinct CDR3 sequences, 9% to 15% seen once. These data were also reused for a study on yellow fever vaccine responses in identical twins.

The J gene is TRBJ2-2, the V gene TRBV7-9, with 7 bases matching TRBD2. The sample was CD8+ T cells sorted from blood. The clonotype was recovered from a woman between 18 and 29 years old in good health. In DNA form, the CDR3 reads TGTGCCAGCCCCCCACGGGCTAGCGGAACGAACACCGGGGAGCTGTTTTTT. Encoded protein: CASPPRASGTNTGELFF. The full variable domain, with the rest looked up from reference TRBV7-9 and TRBJ2-2, is DTGVSQNPRHKITKRGQNVTFRCDPISEHNRLYWYRQTLGQGPEFLTYFQNEAQLEKSRLLSDRFSAERPKGSFSTLEIQRTEQGDSAMYLCASPPRASGTNTGELFFGEGSRLTVL.